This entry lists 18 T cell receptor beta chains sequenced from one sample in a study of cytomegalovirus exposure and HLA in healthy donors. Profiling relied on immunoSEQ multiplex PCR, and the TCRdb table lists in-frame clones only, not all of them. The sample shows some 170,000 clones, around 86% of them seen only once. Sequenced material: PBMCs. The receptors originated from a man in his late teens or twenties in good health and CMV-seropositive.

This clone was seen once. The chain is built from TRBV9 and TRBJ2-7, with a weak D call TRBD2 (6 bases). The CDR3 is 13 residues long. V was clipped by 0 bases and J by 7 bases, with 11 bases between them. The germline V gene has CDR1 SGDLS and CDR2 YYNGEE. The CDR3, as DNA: TGTGCCAGCAGCGTAGTATCGGCGGGGGAGCAGTACTTC. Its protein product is CASSVVSAGEQYF.

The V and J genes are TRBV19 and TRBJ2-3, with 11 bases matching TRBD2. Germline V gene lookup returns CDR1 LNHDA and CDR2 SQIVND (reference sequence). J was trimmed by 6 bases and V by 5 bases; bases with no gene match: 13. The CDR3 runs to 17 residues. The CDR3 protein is CASSWGLAELNADTQYF. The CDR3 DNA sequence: TGTGCCAGTAGTTGGGGACTAGCGGAGTTGAACGCGGATACGCAGTATTTT.

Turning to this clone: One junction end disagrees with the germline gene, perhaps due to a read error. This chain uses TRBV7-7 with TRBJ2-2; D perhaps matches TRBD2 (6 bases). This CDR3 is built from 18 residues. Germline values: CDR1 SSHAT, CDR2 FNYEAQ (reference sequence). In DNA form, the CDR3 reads TGTGCTAGCACCGTCCATCCCTCTGGGAGGTGGTACACCGGGGAGCTGTTTTTT. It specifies CASTVHPSGRWYTGELFF.

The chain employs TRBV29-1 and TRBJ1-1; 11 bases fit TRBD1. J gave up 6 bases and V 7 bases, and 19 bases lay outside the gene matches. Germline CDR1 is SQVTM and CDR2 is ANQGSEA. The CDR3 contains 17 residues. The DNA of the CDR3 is TGCAGCGCCATGCCCTTCTCTCCGGGACAGGGGGACCCTGAAGCTTTCTTT. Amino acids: CSAMPFSPGQGDPEAFF. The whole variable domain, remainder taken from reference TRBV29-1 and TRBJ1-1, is SAVISQKPSRDICQRGTSLTIQCQVDSQVTMMFWYRQQPGQSLTLIATANQGSEATYESGFVIDKFPISRPNLTFSTLTVSNMSPEDSSIYLCSAMPFSPGQGDPEAFFGQGTRLTVV.

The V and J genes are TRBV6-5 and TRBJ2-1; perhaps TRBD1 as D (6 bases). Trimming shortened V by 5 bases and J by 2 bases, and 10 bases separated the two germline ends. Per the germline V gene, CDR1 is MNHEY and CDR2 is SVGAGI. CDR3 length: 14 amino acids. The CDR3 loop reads CASSRRTAYNEQFF. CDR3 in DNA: TGTGCCAGCAGTAGGAGGACAGCCTACAATGAGCAGTTCTTC.

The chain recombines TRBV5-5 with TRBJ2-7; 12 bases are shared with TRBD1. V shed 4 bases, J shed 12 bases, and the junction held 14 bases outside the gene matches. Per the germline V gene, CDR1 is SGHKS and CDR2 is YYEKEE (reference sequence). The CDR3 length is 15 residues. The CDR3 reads CASSPGRDRGRWGYF. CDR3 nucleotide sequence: TGTGCCAGCAGCCCTGGCCGGGACAGGGGGCGCTGGGGGTACTTC.

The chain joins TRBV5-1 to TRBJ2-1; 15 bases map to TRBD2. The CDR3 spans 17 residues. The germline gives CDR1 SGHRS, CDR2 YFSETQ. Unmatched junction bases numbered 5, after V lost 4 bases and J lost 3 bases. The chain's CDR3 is CASSLGLAGGFYNEQFF. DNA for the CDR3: TGCGCCAGCAGCCTCGGACTAGCGGGAGGGTTCTACAATGAGCAGTTCTTC.

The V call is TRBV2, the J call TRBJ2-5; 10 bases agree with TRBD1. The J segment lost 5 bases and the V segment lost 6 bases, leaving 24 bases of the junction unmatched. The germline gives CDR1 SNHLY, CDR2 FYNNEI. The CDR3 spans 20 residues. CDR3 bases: TGTGCCAGCAGAGGGAGGACAGGGGGAGACTCATACCGGGGGATGGAGACCCAGTACTTC. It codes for CASRGRTGGDSYRGMETQYF.

The CDR3 loop reads CASSPGGLAGNTIYF. CDR3 DNA sequence: TGTGCCAGCAGTCCAGGGGGTTTAGCTGGAAACACCATATATTTT. V is TRBV6-6 and J is TRBJ1-3, with TRBD1 matching 7 bases. Trimming cost V 5 bases and J 2 bases; bases outside gene matches: 6. The CDR3 has 15 residues. Germline assignment: CDR1 MNHNY and CDR2 SVGAGI (reference sequence).

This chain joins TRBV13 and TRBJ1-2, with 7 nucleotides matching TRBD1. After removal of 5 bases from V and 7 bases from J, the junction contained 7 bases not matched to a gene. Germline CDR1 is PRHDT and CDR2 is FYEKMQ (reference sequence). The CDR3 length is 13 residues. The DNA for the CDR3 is TGTGCCAGCAGCCCTCCAGGGGGAGGTGGCTACACCTTC. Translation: CASSPPGGGGYTF.

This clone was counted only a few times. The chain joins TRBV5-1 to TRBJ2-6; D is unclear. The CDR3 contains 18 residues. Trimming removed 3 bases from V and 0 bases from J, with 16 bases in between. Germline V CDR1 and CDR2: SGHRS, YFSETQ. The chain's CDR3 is CASSSPDQALSGANVLTF. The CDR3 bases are TGCGCCAGCAGCTCCCCCGATCAGGCCCTCTCTGGGGCCAACGTCCTGACTTTC. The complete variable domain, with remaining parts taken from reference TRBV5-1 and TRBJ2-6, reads KAGVTQTPRYLIKTRGQQVTLSCSPISGHRSVSWYQQTPGQGLQFLFEYFSETQRNKGNFPGRFSGRQFSNSRSEMNVSTLELGDSALYLCASSSPDQALSGANVLTFGAGSRLTVL.

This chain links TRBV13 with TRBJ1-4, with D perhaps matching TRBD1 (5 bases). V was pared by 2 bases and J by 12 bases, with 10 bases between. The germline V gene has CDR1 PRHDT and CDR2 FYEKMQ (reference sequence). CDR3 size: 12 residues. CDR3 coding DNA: TGTGCCAGCAGCTTAATTTCGGGGGAACTGTTTTTT. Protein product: CASSLISGELFF. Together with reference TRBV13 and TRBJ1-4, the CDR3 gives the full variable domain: AAGVIQSPRHLIKEKRETATLKCYPIPRHDTVYWYQQGPGQDPQFLISFYEKMQSDKGSIPDRFSAQQFSDYHSELNMSSLELGDSALYFCASSLISGELFFGSGTQLSVL.

CDR3 in DNA: TGCGCCAGCAGCTCTAGGACTAGCGGACCAAACATTCAGTACTTC. Translated, it gives CASSSRTSGPNIQYF. V and J are TRBV5-1 and TRBJ2-4; 10 nucleotides agree with TRBD2. Trimming at V came to 3 bases and at J to 6 bases, leaving 6 bases not matched to a gene. Germline CDR1 and CDR2: SGHRS and YFSETQ. CDR3 length: 15 amino acids. Supplemented by reference TRBV5-1 and TRBJ2-4, the full variable domain reads KAGVTQTPRYLIKTRGQQVTLSCSPISGHRSVSWYQQTPGQGLQFLFEYFSETQRNKGNFPGRFSGRQFSNSRSEMNVSTLELGDSALYLCASSSRTSGPNIQYFGAGTRLSVL.

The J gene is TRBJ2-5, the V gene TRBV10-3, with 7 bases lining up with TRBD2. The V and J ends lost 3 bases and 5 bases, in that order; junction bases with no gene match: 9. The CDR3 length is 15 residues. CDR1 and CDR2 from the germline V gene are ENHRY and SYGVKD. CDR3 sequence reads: CAISDSVREVETQYF. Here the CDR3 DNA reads TGTGCCATCAGTGACTCTGTCCGGGAGGTGGAGACCCAGTACTTC.

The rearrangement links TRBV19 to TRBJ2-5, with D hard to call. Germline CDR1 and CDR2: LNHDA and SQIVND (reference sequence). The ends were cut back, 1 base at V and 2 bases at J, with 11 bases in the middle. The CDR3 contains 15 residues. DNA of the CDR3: TGTGCCAGTAGTATAGGGTACAGTACACAAGAGACCCAGTACTTC. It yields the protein CASSIGYSTQETQYF.

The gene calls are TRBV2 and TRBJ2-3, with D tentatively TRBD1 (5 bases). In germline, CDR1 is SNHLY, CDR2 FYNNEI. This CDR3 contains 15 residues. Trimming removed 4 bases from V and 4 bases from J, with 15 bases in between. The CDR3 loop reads CASSGSLRGADTQYF. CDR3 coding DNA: TGTGCCAGCAGTGGTTCTCTAAGGGGCGCAGATACGCAGTATTTT.

The chain's CDR3 is CASSVGQSGYTF. For the CDR3, the DNA is TGTGCCAGCAGCGTGGGACAGAGTGGCTACACCTTC. V is TRBV9 and J is TRBJ1-2, with 7 positions matching TRBD1. Germline CDR1 reads SGDLS; CDR2 reads YYNGEE. This CDR3 has 12 amino acids. Trimming took 2 bases from V and 7 from J; bases not matched to a gene: 2.

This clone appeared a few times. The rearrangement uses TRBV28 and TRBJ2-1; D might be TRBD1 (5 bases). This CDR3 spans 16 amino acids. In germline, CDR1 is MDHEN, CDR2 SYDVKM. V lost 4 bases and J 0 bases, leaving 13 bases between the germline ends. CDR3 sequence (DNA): TGTGCCAGCAGTTCCCCGGTGGGGCGCTCCTACAATGAGCAGTTCTTC. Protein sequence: CASSSPVGRSYNEQFF. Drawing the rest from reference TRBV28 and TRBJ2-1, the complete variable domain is DVKVTQSSRYLVKRTGEKVFLECVQDMDHENMFWYRQDPGLGLRLIYFSYDVKMKEKGDIPEGYSVSREKKERFSLILESASTNQTSMYLCASSSPVGRSYNEQFFGPGTRLTVL.